The 12 T cell receptor beta chains reported below all come from one sample, sequenced in a study of T-cell memory formation after mild COVID-19. Using its own MiXCR run on the 5' RACE reads, TCRdb lists one record per CDR3 protein. The data show under 450,000 distinct CDR3 sequences, with about 22% seen just once and around 13% held by the top ten. The sequencing sample was made of PBMCs or a T cell subset sorted from them (not recorded which). These receptors originate from an adult woman who had mild COVID-19 (a few samples of this study predate the infection). Cell type and time point are not known.

This clonotype was seen a handful of times. This chain uses TRBV12-3 or TRBV12-4 with TRBJ2-7; D possibly uses TRBD1 or TRBD2 (7 bases each). This CDR3 contains 16 residues. Trimming pared 6 bases from V and 3 bases from J, leaving 21 bases between. CDR3 protein: CASSQGQGGGRYEQYF. For the CDR3, the DNA is TGTGCCAGCAGCCAAGGGCAGGGGGGGGGTCGCTACGAGCAGTACTTC.

The chain employs TRBV19 and TRBJ2-3, with 7 nucleotides matching TRBD1. The CDR3 has 16 amino acids. The junction had 9 bases not matched to a gene; V was cut back by 3 bases and J by 3 bases. From germline, CDR1 is LNHDA and CDR2 SQIVND (reference sequence). This CDR3 is CASSMAYRGSTDTQYF. The CDR3 DNA reads TGTGCCAGTAGTATGGCGTACAGGGGTTCAACAGATACGCAGTATTTT.

The gene calls are TRBV12-3 or TRBV12-4 and TRBJ1-3; TRBD1 agrees at 7 bases. CDR3 length equals 16 residues. After removal of 4 bases from V and 10 bases from J, the junction contained 16 bases not matched to a gene. The CDR3 coding sequence is TGTGCCAGCAGTTCTGGACAGGCCCCTTACCGGGAGACCATATATTTT. Protein sequence: CASSSGQAPYRETIYF.

The chain links TRBV6-5 to TRBJ1-1; the D gene is possibly TRBD1 (5 bases). This CDR3 has 15 amino acids. Germline V lookup: CDR1 MNHEY, CDR2 SVGAGI. V was shortened by 2 bases and J by 1 base, with 11 bases between the two germline ends. CDR3 sequence: CASSYGRVGNTEAFF. CDR3 DNA sequence: TGTGCCAGCAGTTACGGCAGGGTGGGGAACACTGAAGCTTTCTTT.

V usage is TRBV12-3 or TRBV12-4 and J usage is TRBJ1-1, with 12 positions matching TRBD1. CDR3 length: 16 residues. J gave up 4 bases and V 8 bases, and 11 bases lay outside the gene matches. The chain's CDR3 is CASLSRDRGLGTEAFF. The CDR3 DNA reads as TGTGCCAGCCTCAGCCGGGACAGGGGGCTGGGCACTGAAGCTTTCTTT.

V and J are TRBV7-9 and TRBJ2-3; the match to TRBD2 covers 7 bases. Trimming cost V 1 base and J 0 bases; bases outside gene matches: 1. The CDR3 has 15 residues. Germline CDR1 SEHNR, CDR2 FQNEAQ (reference sequence). The DNA of the CDR3 is TGTGCCAGCAGCTTAGGGGACTATAGCACAGATACGCAGTATTTT. Residues: CASSLGDYSTDTQYF.

Here the CDR3 reads CAWARGPGANVLTF. In DNA, the CDR3 is TGTGCCTGGGCAAGGGGGCCCGGGGCCAACGTCCTGACTTTC. The rearrangement uses TRBV30 and TRBJ2-6; 7 positions match TRBD1. The V and J ends lost 5 bases and 4 bases, in that order; junction bases with no gene match: 5. Germline V gene sequence: CDR1 GTSNPN, CDR2 SVGIG (reference sequence). This CDR3 region has 14 residues.

This clonotype was seen a few times. The V call is TRBV18, the J call TRBJ2-7; no reliable D call. Germline values: CDR1 KGHSH, CDR2 LQKENI. The CDR3 runs 11 residues. Trimming took 6 bases from V and 5 from J, leaving 8 bases between them. This chain's CDR3 is CASSSRDEQYF. In DNA, the CDR3 is TGTGCCAGCTCCTCTCGGGACGAGCAGTACTTC.

The chain recombines TRBV5-1 with TRBJ2-1; TRBD2 might be the D (6 bases). V was cut by 0 bases and J by 4 bases, with 11 bases left in between. This CDR3 comprises 15 residues. CDR1 is SGHRS, CDR2 YFSETQ, per germline. CDR3 bases: TGCGCCAGCAGCTTGGATGGCGGGGAATACAATGAGCAGTTCTTC. As protein: CASSLDGGEYNEQFF.

CDR3 sequence (DNA): TGCAGCGTTGGGCGGGCCTACGAGCAGTACTTC. Residues: CSVGRAYEQYF. The J gene is TRBJ2-7, the V gene TRBV29-1, with a tentative D call TRBD2 (5 bases). This CDR3 is built from 11 residues. Germline CDR1 reads SQVTM; CDR2 reads ANQGSEA. Trimming took off 4 bases at V and 2 bases at J, with 6 bases between the two ends.

This clonotype has a count of ten or more. The CDR3 is CASSPWDRDNSPLHF. The CDR3 region has the DNA TGTGCCAGCAGCCCGTGGGACAGGGATAATTCACCCCTCCACTTT. The chain is built from TRBV5-6 and TRBJ1-6; the match to TRBD1 covers 9 bases. The CDR3 is 15 residues long. Per germline, CDR1 SGHDT and CDR2 YYEEEE. V gave up 4 bases and J gave up 5 bases; unmatched junction bases: 4.

The chain recombines TRBV20-1 with TRBJ2-2, with 12 nucleotides matching TRBD2. The CDR3 consists of 15 residues. J lost 2 bases, V lost 5 bases, and 3 bases had no gene match. The V gene's germline CDR1 is DFQATT and CDR2 SNEGSKA (reference sequence). The CDR3 nucleotides read TGCAGTGCTCGACTAGCGGGGGACAACACCGGGGAGCTGTTTTTT. This sequence encodes CSARLAGDNTGELFF.